This T cell receptor beta chain derives from a study of CD8 T cells in ankylosing spondylitis. General study results and limits: Disease-linked clones reportedly showed significant enrichment in matched ankylosing spondylitis synovial fluid. CD8+ by phenotype, disease-linked clones were relatively rare in peripheral blood. Blood of patients with ankylosing spondylitis appeared to be characterized by a TCR beta motif of eight highly homologous variants.

Germline CDR1 is SGHRS and CDR2 is YFSETQ. The CDR3 runs to 14 residues. Trimming removed 0 bases at V and 3 bases at J, with 9 bases between. As concerns this clonotype: The antigen remains undetermined.

As the method for making TCR beta libraries, quantitative 5'-RACE with molecular barcodes was used. Each CDR3 protein gets one entry after TCRdb re-called the 5' RACE reads with MiXCR. The sample shows hundreds of thousands of distinct CDR3 sequences, 25% to 30% of them seen only once. This clonotype was sampled from a male donor with ankylosing spondylitis. Input material: blood, either unsorted or a sorted T cell fraction (not recorded which). The rearrangement links TRBV5-1 to TRBJ1-1; tentatively, D is TRBD1 (5 bases). The CDR3: CASSLALGDTEAFF. CDR3 nucleotide sequence: TGCGCCAGCAGCTTGGCCTTAGGGGACACTGAAGCTTTCTTT. Full variable domain (rest looked up from reference TRBV5-1 and TRBJ1-1): KAGVTQTPRYLIKTRGQQVTLSCSPISGHRSVSWYQQTPGQGLQFLFEYFSETQRNKGNFPGRFSGRQFSNSRSEMNVSTLELGDSALYLCASSLALGDTEAFFGQGTRLTVV.